This TCR beta chain was obtained from a study of neoadjuvant anti-PD-1 for oral cavity cancer. Overall study: Patients mostly received three to four biweekly nivolumab doses at 3 mg/kg before surgery.

TCRdb's table, derived via immunoSEQ multiplex PCR, lists solely in-frame clones and lacks some. Among about 14,000 clones listed, roughly 70% were seen once. The CDR3 is made up of 14 amino acids. V was clipped by 3 bases and J by 4 bases, with 13 bases between them. The germline V gene has CDR1 SGHTA and CDR2 FQGNSA. There are a few counts of this clone. Patients had newly diagnosed, untreated stage II-IVA oral cavity squamous cell carcinoma. This TCR was sampled from a person aged 35 to 85 with oral cavity squamous cell carcinoma. The V and J genes are TRBV7-2 and TRBJ2-7; the D call may be TRBD1 or TRBD2 (5 bases each). Source: PBMCs, taken before nivolumab (anti-PD-1) treatment. CDR3 region: CASSFTGTAYEQYF. The CDR3 coding sequence is TGTGCCAGCAGCTTTACCGGGACCGCTTACGAGCAGTACTTC.